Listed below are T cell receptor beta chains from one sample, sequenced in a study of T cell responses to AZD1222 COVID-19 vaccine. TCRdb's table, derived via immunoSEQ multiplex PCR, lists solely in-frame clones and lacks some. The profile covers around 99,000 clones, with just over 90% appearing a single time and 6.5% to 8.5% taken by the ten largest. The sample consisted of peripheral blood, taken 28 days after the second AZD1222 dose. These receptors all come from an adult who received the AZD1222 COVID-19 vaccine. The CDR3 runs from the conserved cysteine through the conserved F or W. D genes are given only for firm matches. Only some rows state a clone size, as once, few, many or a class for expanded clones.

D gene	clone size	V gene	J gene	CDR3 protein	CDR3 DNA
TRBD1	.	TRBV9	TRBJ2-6	CASSTGQGAPGANVLTF	TGTGCCAGCAGCACCGGACAGGGGGCGCCTGGGGCCAACGTCCTGACTTTC
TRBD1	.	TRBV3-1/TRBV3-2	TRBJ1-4	CASNTQGDDEKLFF	TGTGCCAGCAACACACAGGGGGACGATGAAAAACTGTTTTTT
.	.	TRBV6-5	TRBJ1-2	CASSSLGANYYGYTF	TGTGCCAGCAGTTCCCTGGGGGCTAACTACTATGGCTACACCTTC
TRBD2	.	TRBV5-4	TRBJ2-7	CASSLTAGAVEQYF	TGTGCCAGCAGCTTAACAGCGGGAGCTGTCGAGCAGTACTTC
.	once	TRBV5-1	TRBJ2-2	CASSRDFTGELFF	TGCGCCAGCAGCCGAGACTTCACCGGGGAGCTGTTTTTT
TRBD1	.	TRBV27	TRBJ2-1	CASSFGQGTNEQFF	TGTGCCAGCAGTTTTGGACAGGGTACCAATGAGCAGTTCTTC
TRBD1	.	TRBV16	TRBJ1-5	CASSRGQKKRHSNQPQHF	TGTGCCAGCAGCCGGGGACAGAAGAAGCGCCATAGCAATCAGCCCCAGCATTTT
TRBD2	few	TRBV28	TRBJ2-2	CASKGLAGSDGELFF	TGTGCCAGCAAAGGACTAGCGGGATCCGACGGGGAGCTGTTTTTT
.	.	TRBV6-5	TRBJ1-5	CASSTGISNQPQHF	TGTGCCAGCTCGACGGGAATTAGCAATCAGCCCCAGCATTTT
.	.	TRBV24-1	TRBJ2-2	CATSEGVGTGELFF	TGTGCCACCAGTGAGGGCGTGGGCACCGGGGAGCTGTTTTTT
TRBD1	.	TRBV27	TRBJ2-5	CASRRTGQETQYF	TGTGCCAGCAGGAGGACAGGCCAAGAGACCCAGTACTTC
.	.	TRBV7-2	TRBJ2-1	CASSLRGSYNEQFF	TGTGCCAGCAGCCTCCGGGGTTCCTACAATGAGCAGTTCTTC
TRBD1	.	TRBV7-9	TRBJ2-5	CASSQTGGWETQYF	TGTGCCAGCAGCCAAACAGGGGGCTGGGAGACCCAGTACTTC
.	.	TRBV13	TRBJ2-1	CASSKRGYYDEQFF	TGTGCCAGCAGCAAAAGGGGATACTACGATGAGCAGTTCTTC
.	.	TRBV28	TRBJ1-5	CASSKQFNQPQHF	TGTGCCAGCAGCAAACAGTTCAATCAGCCCCAGCATTTT
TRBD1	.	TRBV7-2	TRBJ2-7	CASSSWTGKVEQYF	TGTGCCAGCAGCTCTTGGACAGGGAAGGTAGAGCAGTACTTC
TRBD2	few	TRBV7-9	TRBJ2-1	CASSLTSGRAPEQFF	TGTGCCAGCAGCTTGACTAGCGGGAGGGCCCCTGAGCAGTTCTTC
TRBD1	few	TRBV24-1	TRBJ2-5	CATSDRGQRETQYF	TGTGCCACCAGTGATCGGGGACAGAGAGAGACCCAGTACTTC
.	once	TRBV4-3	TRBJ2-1	CASSLRGGNEQFF	TGCGCCAGCAGCTTGAGAGGGGGAAATGAGCAGTTCTTC
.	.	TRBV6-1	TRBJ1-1	CASSGQGPEAFF	TGTGCCAGCAGTGGTCAGGGGCCTGAAGCTTTCTTT
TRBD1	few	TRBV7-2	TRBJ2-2	CASSLTGANRELFF	TGTGCCAGCAGCTTGACAGGGGCGAATCGGGAGCTGTTTTTT
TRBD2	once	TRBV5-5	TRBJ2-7	CASSRVRGEGSYGQYF	TGTGCCAGCAGCCGTGTACGGGGGGAGGGATCCTACGGGCAGTACTTC
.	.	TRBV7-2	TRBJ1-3	CASSFYREAGNTIYF	TGTGCCAGCAGCTTTTACAGGGAAGCTGGAAACACCATATATTTT
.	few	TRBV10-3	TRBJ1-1	CAISDRTKGGVGAFF	TGTGCCATCAGTGACCGAACTAAGGGGGGAGTAGGAGCTTTCTTT
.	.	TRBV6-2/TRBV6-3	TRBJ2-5	CASSYSSGRGETQYF	TGTGCCAGCAGTTACTCGTCGGGGAGGGGGGAGACCCAGTACTTC
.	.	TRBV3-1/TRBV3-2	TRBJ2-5	CASSQPPSGGETQYF	TGTGCCAGCAGCCAACCCCCTTCCGGGGGAGAGACCCAGTACTTC
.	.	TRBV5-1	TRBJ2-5	CASSPTEQETQYF	TGCGCCAGCAGCCCGACAGAACAAGAGACCCAGTACTTC
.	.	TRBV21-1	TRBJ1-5	CASSSRTGDANQPQHF	TGTGCCAGCAGCTCTAGGACAGGGGACGCCAATCAGCCCCAGCATTTT
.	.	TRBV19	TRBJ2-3	CASSIGYRDTDTQYF	TGTGCCAGTAGCATCGGGTACAGGGACACAGATACGCAGTATTTT
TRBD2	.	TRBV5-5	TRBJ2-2	CASSKHWGGSPVTGELFF	TGTGCCAGCAGCAAGCACTGGGGCGGGAGTCCGGTCACCGGGGAGCTGTTTTTT
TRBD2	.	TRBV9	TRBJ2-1	CASSVASGISYNEQFF	TGTGCCAGCAGCGTAGCTAGCGGAATATCCTACAATGAGCAGTTCTTC
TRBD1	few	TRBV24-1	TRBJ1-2	CATSVGTGSSGYTF	TGTGCCACCAGTGTTGGGACAGGGAGTTCTGGCTACACCTTC
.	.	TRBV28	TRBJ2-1	CASSDYGGRYNEQFF	TGTGCCAGCAGTGACTACGGAGGCAGGTACAATGAGCAGTTCTTC
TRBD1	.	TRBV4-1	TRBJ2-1	CASSQDPGTGVEQFF	TGCGCCAGCAGCCAAGATCCCGGGACAGGGGTTGAGCAGTTCTTC
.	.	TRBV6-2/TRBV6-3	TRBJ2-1	CASSYSYGANEQFF	TGTGCCAGCAGTTACTCATACGGGGCGAATGAGCAGTTCTTC
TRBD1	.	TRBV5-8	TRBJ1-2	CASRKFGTGDGYTF	TGTGCCAGCAGAAAGTTCGGGACAGGGGATGGCTACACCTTC
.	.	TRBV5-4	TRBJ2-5	CASSASDRGWTQYF	TGTGCCAGCAGCGCTAGCGATAGGGGCTGGACCCAGTACTTC